This T cell receptor beta chain was sequenced in a study of T cell responses to AZD1222 COVID-19 vaccine (dated by TCRdb to 2020 to 2023). Regarding the complete study: AZD1222 recipients given second doses at about 4 weeks or at about 12 weeks were pooled, since spike-specific TCR depth and breadth were not found to differ between the two schedules. Trial participants were enrolled by age into subgroups of 18-55, 56-69 and 70-plus years, and around 150, 28 and 57 TCR-sequenced participants, respectively, were included in these subgroups. A total of approximately 240 trial participants underwent TCR sequencing, of whom 200 to 220 had received two doses of AZD1222 and about 25 had received two doses of the MenACWY control vaccine. General study outcomes and caveats: The 56-69-year group was small, and its depth increase did not reach significance, likely because of low power. Participants were mostly white British, with more females than males. The authors suggested clonal diversity may have been underestimated. Conclusions about previously exposed vaccinees are limited because only five or six AZD1222 recipients were SARS-CoV-2 seropositive at baseline. After two AZD1222 doses, spike-specific TCR breadth and depth were significantly higher than at day 0 and than in MenACWY recipients. Vaccine-associated CD4 TCRs spanned the whole spike protein, with dominant responses in regions 160-218 and 743-854. Because no day 14 peak-response samples were available, repertoires were characterized only after the peak T cell response. Reportedly, close to half of the unique spike-specific TCRs recognized epitopes lying outside the regions that are mutated in the B.1.351 and B.1.1.7 variants.

Worth noting for this clone: Its antigen specificity is not known. No base qualities exist here, and no much larger clone lies one base off it.

From the germline V gene, CDR1 is SGHRS and CDR2 is YFSETQ. The CDR3, from cysteine to phenylalanine, totals 14 residues. CDR3 DNA is the only sequence kept; it has 42 bases, read in frame from the first base. V loses 4 bases of germline sequence and J loses 1 base, and the interval between the two ends is 9 bases. The CDR3 regions of human TCRbeta chains were analyzed by immunosequencing. In the original analysis: Repertoire TCRs were matched against a reference library of SARS-CoV-2-specific TCRs generated with the MIRA antigen-specificity platform. Breadth meant the fraction of unique TCRs that were SARS-CoV-2-associated, whereas depth meant the fraction of total T cells that were SARS-CoV-2-associated. Using the MIRA data, each spike-specific TCR was mapped to the spike region that the TCR reacts to and placed in a CD4 or CD8 class. Log10-transformed breadth and depth values were compared by one-way ANOVA with Sidak's multiple comparisons tests. TCRdb took this table from immuneACCESS and kept in-frame rearrangements with V and J called. Such tables lack part of the clones; where checked against another copy, unresolved V genes explain under half of the gap, and the rest is unexplained. That table is the source of V, J and clone size, and D and trimming were worked out from the DNA. This sample is represented by fewer than 100,000 clones; approximately 90% of them were singletons. The top ten hold roughly 21% of the sample.

The sample's time point, from its label and the paper: baseline before first vaccination. Samples from vaccinated people were obtained from the UK trials COV001 and COV002, which included a single-blind randomized controlled phase 2/3 trial of AZD1222 (ChAdOx1 nCoV-19) in healthy adults. Trial participant PBMC samples were collected at day 0 and day 28 after the second dose for TCRbeta chain sequencing. The clonotype comes from an adult in good health. Recombination linked TRBV5-1 to TRBJ1-3; no D gene can be assigned with confidence. The material was peripheral blood, obtained on day 0 of AZD1222 vaccination. The nucleotide sequence is TGCGCCAGCAGCCCCGGATCTTCTGGAAACACCATATATTTT. This is translated as CASSPGSSGNTIYF. Reference TRBV5-1 and TRBJ1-3 genes cover what lies past the CDR3, so the full variable domain is KAGVTQTPRYLIKTRGQQVTLSCSPISGHRSVSWYQQTPGQGLQFLFEYFSETQRNKGNFPGRFSGRQFSNSRSEMNVSTLELGDSALYLCASSPGSSGNTIYFGEGSWLTVV.